This T cell receptor (beta chain) stems from a study of T cell repertoires in cytomegalovirus infection. On this clonotype: What it recognizes is unknown.

V gave up 5 bases and J gave up 4 bases, with 18 bases separating them. Per germline, CDR1 LNHDA and CDR2 SQIVND (reference sequence). The CDR3 sequence is 16 residues long. MiXCR was run by TCRdb on the reads, yielding one entry per CDR3 protein. In the table there are around 800,000 distinct CDR3 sequences, about 33% of which are singletons. The receptor's source is a human donor in good health (CMV status not recorded). Some clones in this sample may be carry-over from other donors' samples. The chain employs TRBV19 and TRBJ1-3, with D perhaps TRBD1 (5 bases). The material sequenced was cultured CD8+ T cells from PBMCs, taken from culture after CMV antigen stimulation. CDR3 protein: CASSPRDSATGNTIYF. The CDR3, as DNA: TGTGCCAGTAGTCCTAGGGACTCGGCGACCGGAAACACCATATATTTT.